This T cell receptor (beta chain) was identified during a study of blood T cell repertoires in COVID-19. On the study more broadly: The cDNA or gDNA used as material had been derived from T cells, B-cell-depleted T cells, or PBMCs.

The CDR3 sequence is 15 residues long. J gave up 1 base and V 6 bases, and 5 bases lay outside the gene matches. CDR1 is MNHEY and CDR2 is SVGEGT in the germline V gene. In the authors' workflow: Estimation of nucleated cell counts relied on the amplification of reference gene primers. Sequencing was performed with immunoSEQ multiplex PCR; in TCRdb, only in-frame clones are kept and a portion is missing. V and J calls plus clone size are reproduced from that table; the DNA served to infer D and trimming. The table includes approximately 67,000 clones, about nine tenths detected once. Sequenced sample: peripheral blood. This chain links TRBV6-2 or TRBV6-3 with TRBJ1-1; 10 bases agree with TRBD1. The TCR was taken from a man aged 50-59 years with active COVID-19. CDR3 protein: CASSRRQGANTEAFF. The DNA for the CDR3 is TGTGCCAGCAGCCGACGACAGGGGGCGAACACTGAAGCTTTCTTT.